Listed below are T cell receptor beta chains from one sample, sequenced in a study of CD8+CD57+ T cells in acquired aplastic anemia. TCRdb re-analysed the reads in MiXCR, keeping a single row per CDR3 protein. The data show approximately 380,000 distinct CDR3 sequences, about two thirds seen once. The sequencing input was sorted CD4+, CD8+, or CD8+CD57+ T cells (not recorded which) from PBMCs. The receptors derive from a human donor in good health, serving as a control. Both conserved end residues are part of each CDR3. A D gene is named only where the DNA matches it firmly.

j_call,v_call,d_call,cdr3_length,cdr3_aa
TRBJ2-7,TRBV7-8,TRBD1,15,CASSLAGQGSYGQYF
TRBJ1-6,TRBV7-2,.,17,CASSLDNEQFFGPPLHF
TRBJ2-5,TRBV7-4,.,13,CASSFHQQGTQYF
TRBJ2-3,TRBV6-5,TRBD2,14,CASSSGGRADTQYF
TRBJ1-6,TRBV10-3,TRBD1,15,CAISSRDRNNSPPHF
TRBJ1-5,TRBV25-1,.,13,CASSEFGNQPQHF
TRBJ1-1,TRBV7-8,TRBD1,15,CASSSRQGENTEAFF
TRBJ2-5,TRBV2,TRBD2,17,CASRQGLAGGHQETQYF
TRBJ2-3,TRBV19,.,16,CASSPTGGPSSYTQYF
TRBJ1-5,TRBV9,.,16,CASSVASNTEAFSQHF
TRBJ1-6,TRBV6-1,TRBD1,17,CASSQEPGQGSDSPLHF
TRBJ1-2,TRBV12-3/TRBV12-4,.,13,CASSFNGQYGYTF
TRBJ2-1,TRBV12-3/TRBV12-4,.,12,CASSATGTEQFF
TRBJ1-1,TRBV9,.,14,CASSFTGTSGGYIF
TRBJ1-2,TRBV10-2,TRBD1,13,CASRFRGETGYTF
TRBJ1-1,TRBV6-6,.,11,CGTGSRTEAFF
TRBJ2-1,TRBV5-5,.,14,CASSAGHFLNEQFF
TRBJ1-1,TRBV20-1,.,16,CSARSQGMGMNTEAFF
TRBJ2-5,TRBV24-1,.,15,CATSVVEVGQETQYF
TRBJ2-7,TRBV7-6,TRBD1,15,CASSLGTGGLGEQYF
TRBJ2-1,TRBV7-6,TRBD2,17,CASSLAYASGGGDEQFF
TRBJ2-3,TRBV5-1,TRBD2,16,CASSLVPSGGVDTQYF
TRBJ1-2,TRBV7-6,.,14,CASSLGISTNTGEF
TRBJ2-7,TRBV20-1,.,12,CSAQGRNQPQYF
TRBJ2-1,TRBV9,.,13,CASSEDEQGRHSF
TRBJ2-7,TRBV7-2,TRBD2,15,CASSSGSGVPYEEYF
TRBJ2-5,TRBV25-1,TRBD2,16,CASSEYSGRAGETQYF
TRBJ1-6,TRBV25-1,.,17,CASSEYGTGTYNSPLHF
TRBJ2-2,TRBV7-8,.,16,CASCCGAGANSGELFF
TRBJ1-5,TRBV25-1,.,15,CASSESGQMGQPQHF
TRBJ1-6,TRBV5-1,.,15,CASSLVPDNDSPLHF
TRBJ2-5,TRBV20-1,TRBD1,15,CSAGMTGIREETQYF
TRBJ2-5,TRBV12-5,.,13,CATQKGFQETQYF
TRBJ1-6,TRBV7-3,TRBD1,14,CASSSGGFASPFHF
TRBJ2-2,TRBV12-5,TRBD2,13,CASPQRGTGELFF
TRBJ2-3,TRBV25-1,TRBD1,15,CASGTGGASTDTQYF
TRBJ1-1,TRBV12-5,.,12,CASSFDPRGAFF
TRBJ2-7,TRBV25-1,.,12,CASSDGHYEQYF
TRBJ2-1,TRBV20-1,TRBD1,14,CSAQKTTGGNEQFF
TRBJ2-2,TRBV20-1,.,13,CSESTGSTGELFF
TRBJ2-7,TRBV7-9,TRBD2,15,CASSPTFTSGGEQYF
TRBJ1-3,TRBV2,.,16,CASRDRTPLSGNTIYF
TRBJ1-2,TRBV11-1,.,13,CASSLGSQGGYTF
.,TRBV24-1,TRBD2,15,CATSDSVAGLNTQFF
TRBJ2-1,TRBV13,.,15,CASSYGRLPYNEQFF
TRBJ1-1,TRBV5-8,TRBD1,14,CASSSGQTNTEAFF
TRBJ1-4,TRBV5-5,.,14,CASSSGRRTEKLFF
TRBJ1-6,TRBV10-1,.,13,CASSESRNSPYHF
TRBJ1-2,TRBV7-2,.,15,CASSLSRSFPSGYTF
TRBJ1-1,TRBV20-1,.,14,CSARGRESGTEAFF
TRBJ2-1,TRBV12-3/TRBV12-4,TRBD1,15,CASNLDRHLWDEQFF